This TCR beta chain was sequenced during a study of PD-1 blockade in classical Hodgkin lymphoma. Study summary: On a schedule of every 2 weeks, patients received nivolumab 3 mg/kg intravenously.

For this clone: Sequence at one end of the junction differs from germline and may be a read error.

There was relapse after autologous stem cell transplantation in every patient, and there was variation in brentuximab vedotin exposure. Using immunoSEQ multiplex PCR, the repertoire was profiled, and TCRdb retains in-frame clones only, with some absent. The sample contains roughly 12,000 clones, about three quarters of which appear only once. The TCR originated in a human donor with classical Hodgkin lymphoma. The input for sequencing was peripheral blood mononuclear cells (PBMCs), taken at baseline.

The CDR3 region has the DNA TGTGCCAGCAGCTTCCGGGAGAAGGTCTTC. This sequence encodes CASSFREKVF. V usage is TRBV11-3 and J usage is TRBJ2-7, with D possibly matching TRBD2 (6 bases). Germline CDR1 SGHNT, CDR2 YENEEA. The CDR3 loop spans 10 amino acids.